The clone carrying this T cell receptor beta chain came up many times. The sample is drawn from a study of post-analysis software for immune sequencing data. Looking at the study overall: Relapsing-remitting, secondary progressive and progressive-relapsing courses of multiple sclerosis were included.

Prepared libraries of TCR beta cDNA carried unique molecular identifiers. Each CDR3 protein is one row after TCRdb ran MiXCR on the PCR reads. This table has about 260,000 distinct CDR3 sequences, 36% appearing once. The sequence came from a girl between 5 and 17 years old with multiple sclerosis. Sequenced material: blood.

The CDR3 protein is CASSYQGMEETQYF. CDR3 nucleotide sequence: TGCGCCAGCAGCTACCAGGGGATGGAGGAGACCCAGTACTTC. V is TRBV5-1 and J is TRBJ2-5; weak D call: TRBD1 (6 bases). V dropped 3 bases and J dropped 5 bases, with 14 bases sitting between them. This CDR3 has 14 residues. Germline V gives CDR1 SGHRS, CDR2 YFSETQ.